The T cell receptor (beta chain) described here comes from a study of tumor and adjacent non-tumor tissue in lung cancer. TCRbeta libraries were built with three rounds of nested PCR, modified from ARM-PCR. TCRdb reanalysed the multiplex PCR reads using MiXCR and keeps one entry per CDR3 protein. The sample lists more than 75,000 distinct CDR3 sequences; around 75% were seen once. As concerns this clonotype: Its antigen is not identified. At one boundary the junction diverges from the germline segment, which might be a read error.

Study-level results: Higher tumor TCR diversity was associated with shorter survival.

Germline V gives CDR1 MGHRA, CDR2 YSYEKL. CDR3 length: 14 amino acids. The template was RNA from unsorted bulk tissue. Between August and November 2014, newly diagnosed, chemotherapy-naive lung cancer patients underwent thoracic surgery in China. This sequence was found in a woman aged 45-65 years with non-small cell lung cancer. The sample comprised lung tumor tissue. V is TRBV4-1 and J is TRBJ1-2; a weak D match, TRBD1 (6 bases). The CDR3 coding sequence is TGCGCCAGGAGCCAAAGAGGGGGGGACTATGGCTACACCTTC. It yields the protein CARSQRGGDYGYTF.